Below, 32 T cell receptor beta chains from the same sample are listed, as sequenced in a study of T cell changes during pregnancy in multiple sclerosis. TCRdb's table, derived via immunoSEQ multiplex PCR, lists solely in-frame clones and lacks some. The sample yields about 75,000 clones, 90% to 95% seen once. The sequencing here drew on CD4+ T cells from peripheral blood mononuclear cells, taken after pregnancy. The receptors were gathered from a female donor with multiple sclerosis, enrolled in a pregnancy study.

V and J are TRBV28 and TRBJ2-7, with 9 bases lining up with TRBD2. The CDR3 extends over 18 amino acids. Trimming removed 7 bases from V and 3 bases from J; junction bases left unmatched: 19. The germline V gene encodes CDR1 MDHEN and CDR2 SYDVKM. The DNA of the CDR3 is TGTGCCAGCAACGCTGAGGCTAGCGGGATCCCACTCGGCTACGAGCAGTACTTC. The encoded protein is CASNAEASGIPLGYEQYF.

This sequence joins TRBV9 and TRBJ2-2, with D perhaps TRBD1 (6 bases). V gave up 0 bases and J gave up 5 bases, with 14 bases separating them. From germline, CDR1 is SGDLS and CDR2 YYNGEE. The CDR3 contains 16 residues. The CDR3 here is CASSVESTGYTGELFF. The DNA for the CDR3 is TGTGCCAGCAGCGTAGAATCCACAGGGTATACCGGGGAGCTGTTTTTT.

The chain links TRBV6-1 to TRBJ2-2; tentative D call: TRBD1 (6 bases). The CDR3 sequence is 14 residues long. Germline CDR1 and CDR2: MNHNS and SASEGT. Trimming shortened V by 2 bases and J by 4 bases, and 8 bases separated the two germline ends. The CDR3 protein is CASSEQGRTGELFF. In DNA, the CDR3 is TGTGCCAGCAGTGAACAGGGGCGCACCGGGGAGCTGTTTTTT.

This chain uses TRBV13 with TRBJ1-1, with 8 bases aligning to TRBD1. With 5 bases clipped from V and 1 base from J, the junction kept 9 bases outside the gene matches. CDR1 is PRHDT, CDR2 FYEKMQ, per germline (reference sequence). The CDR3 sequence is 16 residues long. CDR3 protein: CASSRGRGHRNTEAFF. DNA of the CDR3: TGTGCCAGCAGCAGAGGCAGGGGGCATAGGAACACTGAAGCTTTCTTT.

The genes are TRBV7-8 and TRBJ2-7; D is unclear. Trimming took 5 bases from V and 6 from J, leaving 17 bases between them. CDR1 is SGHVS, CDR2 FQNEAQ, per germline. CDR3 length equals 14 residues. The CDR3 is CASSLRTSLGEQYF. The CDR3 region has the DNA TGTGCCAGCAGCCTCAGAACAAGTCTTGGCGAGCAGTACTTC.

Here the CDR3 reads CASSLVRDEQYF. In nucleotides, the CDR3 is TGTGCCAGCAGCTTAGTAAGAGACGAGCAGTACTTC. The chain carries TRBV7-2 and TRBJ2-7; unclear D gene. CDR1 is SGHTA and CDR2 is FQGNSA in the germline V gene. V was pared by 1 base and J by 5 bases, with 6 bases between. The CDR3 has 12 residues.

The chain employs TRBV29-1 and TRBJ2-5; D uncertain. CDR1 is SQVTM, CDR2 ANQGSEA, per germline. V lost 7 bases and J 1 base, leaving 10 bases between the germline ends. The CDR3 has 12 amino acids. The CDR3 sequence: CSGQALQETQYF. The CDR3 DNA follows: TGCAGCGGGCAGGCCCTCCAAGAGACCCAGTACTTC.

The V gene is TRBV9, the J gene TRBJ2-2; D may be TRBD2 (5 bases). Germline assignment: CDR1 SGDLS and CDR2 YYNGEE. The CDR3 is made up of 14 amino acids. With 0 bases removed from V and 7 bases from J, the gap between germline ends came to 10 bases. CDR3 protein: CASSVGIEGGELFF. CDR3 nucleotides: TGTGCCAGCAGCGTAGGCATCGAGGGCGGGGAGCTGTTTTTT.

This clone has just a few counts. The chain links TRBV7-2 to TRBJ1-1, with TRBD1 identical over 7 bases. With V trimmed by 5 bases and J by 1 base, 7 bases remained unmatched. Germline CDR1 SGHTA, CDR2 FQGNSA. This CDR3 region has 15 residues. The CDR3 DNA sequence: TGTGCCAGCAGCCTGAGGACAGGTTCGAACACTGAAGCTTTCTTT. Its protein product is CASSLRTGSNTEAFF.

The chain uses TRBV10-3 and TRBJ2-7; weak D call: TRBD2 (5 bases). Germline loops: CDR1 ENHRY, CDR2 SYGVKD. This CDR3 comprises 13 residues. V was shortened by 5 bases and J by 2 bases, with 10 bases between the two germline ends. The CDR3 loop reads CAISPGNAYEQYF. The CDR3 bases are TGTGCCATCAGTCCCGGGAACGCCTACGAGCAGTACTTC.

The chain's CDR3 is CASSPPDTTAYEQYF. Written as DNA, the CDR3 is TGTGCCAGCTCACCTCCCGATACGACAGCCTACGAGCAGTACTTC. V gene TRBV18 combines with J gene TRBJ2-7, with D perhaps matching TRBD1 (5 bases). The CDR3 length is 15 residues. V shed 3 bases and J shed 2 bases, with 14 bases lying between them. Germline V gene lookup returns CDR1 KGHSH and CDR2 LQKENI. The entire variable domain, with the rest obtained from reference TRBV18 and TRBJ2-7, is as follows: NAGVMQNPRHLVRRRGQEARLRCSPMKGHSHVYWYRQLPEEGLKFMVYLQKENIIDESGMPKERFSAEFPKEGPSILRIQQVVRGDSAAYFCASSPPDTTAYEQYFGPGTRLTVT.

J is TRBJ1-3 and V is TRBV19, with D hard to call. Germline V CDR1 and CDR2: LNHDA, SQIVND (reference sequence). V was pared by 6 bases and J by 3 bases, with 15 bases between. The CDR3 consists of 15 residues. This CDR3 reads CASSVRRGSGNTIYF. CDR3 DNA: TGTGCCAGTAGCGTAAGGCGGGGAAGTGGAAACACCATATATTTT.

The sample holds one count of this clone. This chain connects TRBV9 to TRBJ1-2; D is perhaps TRBD1 (6 bases). V was clipped by 5 bases and J by 4 bases, with 12 bases between them. In germline, CDR1 is SGDLS, CDR2 YYNGEE. This CDR3 is 13 amino acids long. Here the CDR3 DNA reads TGTGCCAGCAGTATAACAGGGAGCTATGGCTACACCTTC. It yields the protein CASSITGSYGYTF. The entire variable domain, with the rest obtained from reference TRBV9 and TRBJ1-2, is as follows: DSGVTQTPKHLITATGQRVTLRCSPRSGDLSVYWYQQSLDQGLQFLIQYYNGEERAKGNILERFSAQQFPDLHSELNLSSLELGDSALYFCASSITGSYGYTFGSGTRLTVV.

This clone is a singleton in its sample. The V call is TRBV18, the J call TRBJ2-3; 7 bases are a match to TRBD1. After removal of 0 bases from V and 2 bases from J, the junction contained 8 bases not matched to a gene. The CDR3 runs 17 residues. CDR1 KGHSH and CDR2 LQKENI come from the germline V gene. Written as DNA, the CDR3 is TGTGCCAGCTCACCACCACCCCGGACAGGTCCCACAGATACGCAGTATTTT. Its protein is CASSPPPRTGPTDTQYF.

The chain carries TRBV20-1 and TRBJ2-1, with 7 positions matching TRBD2. The CDR3 is 11 amino acids. Trimming at V came to 3 bases and at J to 15 bases, leaving 8 bases not matched to a gene. CDR1 DFQATT and CDR2 SNEGSKA come from the germline V gene (reference sequence). The CDR3 is CSARGAGRLFF. Written as DNA, the CDR3 is TGCAGTGCTAGGGGAGCGGGACGTCTGTTCTTC.

This clone appeared a single time. CDR3 loop: CSVEVIGEQYF. The CDR3 region has the DNA TGCAGCGTTGAAGTAATCGGCGAGCAGTACTTC. The chain joins TRBV29-1 to TRBJ2-7, with D unresolved. The germline V gene has CDR1 SQVTM and CDR2 ANQGSEA. CDR3 size: 11 residues. V shed 1 base and J shed 6 bases, with 7 bases lying between them.

The chain links TRBV10-3 to TRBJ1-2, with 10 bases aligning to TRBD1. V lost 6 bases, J lost 6 bases, and 7 bases stayed unmatched. CDR3 size: 14 residues. Germline V gives CDR1 ENHRY, CDR2 SYGVKD. The CDR3 nucleotides are TGTGCCATCAGCGACGGGGACAGGGGCGATGGCTACACCTTC. Its protein product is CAISDGDRGDGYTF.

V is TRBV19 and J is TRBJ2-3; D not resolved. The CDR3 extends over 15 amino acids. From germline, CDR1 is LNHDA and CDR2 SQIVND (reference sequence). The CDR3 DNA is TGTGCTGTACTTTGGAGAGAACTGAACACAGATACGCAGTATTTT. Its translation: CAVLWRELNTDTQYF.

The V gene is TRBV11-2, the J gene TRBJ2-7; tentative D call: TRBD1 (5 bases). The CDR3 totals 14 residues. The ends were cut back, 1 base at V and 6 bases at J, with 13 bases in the middle. Germline V gene data show CDR1 as SGHAT and CDR2 as FQNNGV. The CDR3 nucleotides read TGTGCCAGCAGCTTAGTCTGGGGCCAAGGCGAGCAGTACTTC. Amino acid sequence: CASSLVWGQGEQYF.

The V call is TRBV2, the J call TRBJ1-2, with 9 bases that match TRBD1. CDR1 and CDR2 from the germline V gene are SNHLY and FYNNEI. The CDR3 runs to 13 residues. V was clipped by 5 bases and J by 4 bases; unmatched bases: 2. The CDR3 coding sequence is TGTGCCAGCAGTCCGGGACAGGGCTATGGCTACACCTTC. This encodes CASSPGQGYGYTF.

This chain uses TRBV7-9 with TRBJ2-7, with D maybe TRBD1 (5 bases). The end of the DNA fits TRBJ1-2 better, so the J call may be wrong. The V gene's germline CDR1 is SEHNR and CDR2 FQNEAQ (reference sequence). CDR3 length: 17 amino acids. Written as DNA, the CDR3 is TGTGCCAGCAGCTTAATGGGGATGGGGGGAACCCGCTATGGCTACACCTTC. It translates to CASSLMGMGGTRYGYTF.

The chain carries TRBV7-9 and TRBJ2-2; weak D call: TRBD2 (7 bases). This CDR3 comprises 17 residues. Trimming cost V 4 bases and J 5 bases, with 20 bases left between them. The germline V gene encodes CDR1 SEHNR and CDR2 FQNEAQ (reference sequence). CDR3 residues: CASSSPRGPGGTGELFF. In DNA, the CDR3 is TGTGCCAGCAGCTCACCCAGGGGACCCGGGGGGACCGGGGAGCTGTTTTTT.

The rearrangement links TRBV5-1 to TRBJ2-1; 7 nucleotides agree with TRBD1. The CDR3 runs 15 residues. V was clipped by 3 bases and J by 2 bases; unmatched bases: 5. Germline V gene data show CDR1 as SGHRS and CDR2 as YFSETQ. The CDR3 loop reads CASSWGQSAYNEQFF. In DNA, the CDR3 is TGCGCCAGCAGCTGGGGACAGAGCGCCTACAATGAGCAGTTCTTC. The variable domain in full, completed from reference TRBV5-1 and TRBJ2-1, reads KAGVTQTPRYLIKTRGQQVTLSCSPISGHRSVSWYQQTPGQGLQFLFEYFSETQRNKGNFPGRFSGRQFSNSRSEMNVSTLELGDSALYLCASSWGQSAYNEQFFGPGTRLTVL.

The CDR3: CASSDSLGAGANVLTF. The CDR3 nucleotides read TGTGCCAGCAGTGACTCCCTAGGAGCTGGGGCCAACGTCCTGACTTTC. The chain has TRBV6-4 and TRBJ2-6; D remains unclear. Germline V gene data show CDR1 as MRHNA and CDR2 as SNTAGT. V lost 0 bases and J 2 bases, leaving 8 bases between the germline ends. The CDR3 extends over 16 amino acids.

The gene calls are TRBV9 and TRBJ2-3; possibly TRBD1 for D (6 bases). Trimming stripped 4 bases from V and 0 bases from J, with 12 bases between. The CDR3 contains 15 residues. CDR1 and CDR2 (germline): SGDLS, YYNGEE. For the CDR3, the DNA is TGTGCCAGCAGCTTTAGGACAGTTAGCACAGATACGCAGTATTTT. Translating it yields CASSFRTVSTDTQYF.

The rearrangement uses TRBV5-6 and TRBJ1-4; 8 positions agree with TRBD1. The CDR3 has 15 residues. Trimming removed 4 bases from V and 8 bases from J; junction bases left unmatched: 10. The germline V gene has CDR1 SGHDT and CDR2 YYEEEE. The CDR3 coding sequence is TGTGCCAGCAGCCAGAACGGACAGGGAAGGGAAAAACTGTTTTTT. It translates to CASSQNGQGREKLFF.

The V gene is TRBV5-4, the J gene TRBJ2-1; 7 nucleotides agree with TRBD2. Germline CDR1 SGHNT, CDR2 YYREEE (reference sequence). The CDR3 sequence is 15 residues long. V was pared by 4 bases and J by 0 bases, with 4 bases of the junction left unmatched. The CDR3: CASSPAGTSYNEQFF. The CDR3 coding sequence is TGTGCCAGCAGCCCAGCGGGAACCTCCTACAATGAGCAGTTCTTC.

The genes are TRBV28 and TRBJ1-5; TRBD1 might be the D (5 bases). There are 15 residues in the CDR3. Trimming pared 6 bases from V and 9 bases from J, leaving 21 bases between. Germline CDR1 and CDR2: MDHEN and SYDVKM. The CDR3 sequence is CASRPGRAVVLPQHF. The CDR3, as DNA: TGTGCCAGCAGACCAGGGAGGGCAGTTGTCCTGCCCCAGCATTTT. Using reference TRBV28 and TRBJ1-5 for the parts outside the CDR3, the full variable domain is DVKVTQSSRYLVKRTGEKVFLECVQDMDHENMFWYRQDPGLGLRLIYFSYDVKMKEKGDIPEGYSVSREKKERFSLILESASTNQTSMYLCASRPGRAVVLPQHFGDGTRLSIL.

This clone was seen a single time. The V gene is TRBV27, the J gene TRBJ2-5; a possible D gene is TRBD2 (5 bases). The V end was cut by 1 base, the J end by 5 bases, with 11 bases between. The V gene's germline CDR1 is MNHEY and CDR2 SMNVEV (reference sequence). The CDR3 has 14 amino acids. The chain's CDR3 is CASSLYGGGETQYF. The CDR3 region has the DNA TGTGCCAGCAGTTTATATGGCGGAGGTGAGACCCAGTACTTC.

This chain connects TRBV15 to TRBJ2-4; 11 bases align to TRBD2. Germline CDR1 and CDR2: LNHNV and YYDKDF (reference sequence). The CDR3 consists of 17 residues. J gave up 7 bases and V 1 base, and 9 bases lay outside the gene matches. The CDR3 DNA reads TGTGCCACCAGCAGAGGGGAACTAGCGGGAGTAGGGAACATTCAGTACTTC. Translation: CATSRGELAGVGNIQYF.

The chain has TRBV19 and TRBJ2-3; 7 bases are a match to TRBD2. Germline V gene lookup returns CDR1 LNHDA and CDR2 SQIVND (reference sequence). The J segment lost 7 bases and the V segment lost 4 bases, leaving 14 bases of the junction unmatched. This CDR3 is built from 16 residues. The CDR3 nucleotides read TGTGCCAGTAGTACGACTAGCCCCCTCGCGTGGCATACGCAGTATTTT. Protein sequence: CASSTTSPLAWHTQYF.

The J gene is TRBJ1-1, the V gene TRBV7-6, with 10 bases fitting TRBD1. Germline CDR1 and CDR2: SGHVS and FNYEAQ. The CDR3 is 15 residues long. V shed 6 bases and J 6 bases; nucleotides not matched to a gene: 10. As DNA, the CDR3 is TGTGCCAGCAGTTCTGGGACAGGGGCGGGCGCTGAAGCTTTCTTT. Amino acid sequence: CASSSGTGAGAEAFF.